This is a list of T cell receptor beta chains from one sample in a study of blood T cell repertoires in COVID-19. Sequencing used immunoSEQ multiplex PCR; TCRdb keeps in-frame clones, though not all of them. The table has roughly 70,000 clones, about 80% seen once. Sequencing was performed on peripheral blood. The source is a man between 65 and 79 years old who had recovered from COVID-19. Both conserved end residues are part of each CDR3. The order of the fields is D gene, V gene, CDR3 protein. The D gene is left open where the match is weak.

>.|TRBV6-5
CASSIQGTNEKLFF
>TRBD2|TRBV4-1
CASSRGLAGIYNEQFF
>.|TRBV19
CASTSRGAPYTDTQYF
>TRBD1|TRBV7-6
CASSLAAGGHRNQPQHF
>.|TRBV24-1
CATSEWDGANSDTQYF
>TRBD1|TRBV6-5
CASRWTGINIQYF
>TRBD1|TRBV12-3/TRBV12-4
CASRRTGLQPQHF
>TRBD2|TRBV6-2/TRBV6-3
CASSPTSGPSYEQYF
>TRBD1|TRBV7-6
CASSLAGGTGAYEQYF
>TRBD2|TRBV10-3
CAISEGLAGVPEQFF
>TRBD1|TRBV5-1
CASSLLMTGDSEQYF
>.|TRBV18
CASSPGSGWDEKLFF
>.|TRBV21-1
CASSTRRQRETQYF
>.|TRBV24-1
CATSAGLSTGELFF
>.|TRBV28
CASSWQNEQYF
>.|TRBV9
CASSLSPQETQYF
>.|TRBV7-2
CASSFRGRATGELFF
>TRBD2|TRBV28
CASSTPLLAGGYNEQFF
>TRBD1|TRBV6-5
CASSPGQGAGEKLFF
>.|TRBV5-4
CASSLGWGENIQYF